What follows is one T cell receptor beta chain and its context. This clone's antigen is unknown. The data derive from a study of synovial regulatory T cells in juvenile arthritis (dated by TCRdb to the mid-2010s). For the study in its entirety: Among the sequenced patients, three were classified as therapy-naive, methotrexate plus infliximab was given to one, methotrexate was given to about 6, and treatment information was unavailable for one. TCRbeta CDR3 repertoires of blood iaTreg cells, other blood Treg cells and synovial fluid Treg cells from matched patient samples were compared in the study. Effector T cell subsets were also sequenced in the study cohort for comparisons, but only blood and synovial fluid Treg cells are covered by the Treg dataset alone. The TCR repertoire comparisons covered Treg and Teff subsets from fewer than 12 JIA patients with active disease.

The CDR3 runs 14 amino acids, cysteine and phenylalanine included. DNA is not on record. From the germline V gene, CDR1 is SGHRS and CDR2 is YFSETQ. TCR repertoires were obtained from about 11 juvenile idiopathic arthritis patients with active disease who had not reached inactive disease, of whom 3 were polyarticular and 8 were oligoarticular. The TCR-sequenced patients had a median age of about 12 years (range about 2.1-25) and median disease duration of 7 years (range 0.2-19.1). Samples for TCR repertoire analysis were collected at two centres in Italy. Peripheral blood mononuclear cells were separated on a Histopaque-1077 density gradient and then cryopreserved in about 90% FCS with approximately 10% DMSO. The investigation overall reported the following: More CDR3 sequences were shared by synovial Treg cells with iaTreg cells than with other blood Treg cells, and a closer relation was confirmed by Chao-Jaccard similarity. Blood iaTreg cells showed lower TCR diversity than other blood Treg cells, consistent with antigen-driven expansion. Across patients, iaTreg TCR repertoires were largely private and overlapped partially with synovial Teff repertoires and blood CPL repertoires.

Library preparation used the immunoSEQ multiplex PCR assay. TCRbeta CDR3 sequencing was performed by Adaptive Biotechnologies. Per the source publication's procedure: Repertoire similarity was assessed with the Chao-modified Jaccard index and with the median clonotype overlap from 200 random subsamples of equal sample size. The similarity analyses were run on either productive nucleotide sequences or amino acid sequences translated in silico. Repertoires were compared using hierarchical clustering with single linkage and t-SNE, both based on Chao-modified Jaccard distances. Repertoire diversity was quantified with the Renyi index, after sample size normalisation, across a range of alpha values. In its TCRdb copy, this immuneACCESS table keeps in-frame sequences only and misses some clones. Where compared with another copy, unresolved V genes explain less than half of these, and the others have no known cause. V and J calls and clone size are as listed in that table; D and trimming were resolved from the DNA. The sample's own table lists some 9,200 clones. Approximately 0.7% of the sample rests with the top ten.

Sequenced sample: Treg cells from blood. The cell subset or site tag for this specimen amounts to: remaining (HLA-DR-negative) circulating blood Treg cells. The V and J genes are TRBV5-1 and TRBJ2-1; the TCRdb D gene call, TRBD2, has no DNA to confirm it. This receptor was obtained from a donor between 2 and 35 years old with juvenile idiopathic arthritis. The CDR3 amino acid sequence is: CASSWGGSYNEQFF. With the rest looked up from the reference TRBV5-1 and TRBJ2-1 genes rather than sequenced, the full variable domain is KAGVTQTPRYLIKTRGQQVTLSCSPISGHRSVSWYQQTPGQGLQFLFEYFSETQRNKGNFPGRFSGRQFSNSRSEMNVSTLELGDSALYLCASSWGGSYNEQFFGPGTRLTVL.